The TCR beta chain described here comes from a study of T-cell reconstitution after alpha-beta-depleted transplantation in children. V was pared by 1 base and J by 4 bases, with 5 bases of the junction left unmatched. The CDR3 covers 15 residues. CDR1 is LGHNA and CDR2 is YNFKEQ in the germline V gene. Unique molecular identifiers were used to barcode this TCRbeta library. TCRdb re-derived calls from the PCR reads in MiXCR, one entry per CDR3 protein. The sample records around 960,000 distinct CDR3 sequences, about 30% being singletons. Source: PBMCs, mostly from graft donor cells, taken 360 days after TCRalphabeta/CD19-depleted stem cell transplant. The rearrangement joins TRBV4-2 to TRBJ1-2; 8 nucleotides match TRBD1. This clonotype was sampled from a boy under three years old who had a stem cell transplant for SCID, so the T cells may come from the graft donor. CDR3 region: CASSQAPGGPYGYTF. Written as DNA, the CDR3 is TGTGCCAGCAGCCAAGCCCCAGGGGGCCCCTATGGCTACACCTTC.